The sequence of this T cell receptor beta chain was determined in a study of CD8 T cells in ankylosing spondylitis. Ten or more counts support this clonotype. The antigen is undetermined. V was trimmed by 4 bases and J by 0 bases, leaving 17 bases between them. Germline V gene sequence: CDR1 DFQATT, CDR2 SNEGSKA (reference sequence). The CDR3 sequence is 16 residues long. Generation of TCR beta libraries employed quantitative 5'-RACE incorporating molecular barcodes. TCRdb reanalysed the 5' RACE reads using MiXCR and keeps one entry per CDR3 protein. The data contain about 260,000 distinct CDR3 sequences, around 20% of them seen just once; the ten biggest clones take up 7.8%. The study's findings and limits: Clones that were linked to disease were CD8+ and were relatively rare in peripheral blood. Certain motif variants had earlier been reported in reactive arthritis synovial fluid and blood.

V is TRBV20-1 and J is TRBJ2-3; the D gene is possibly TRBD2 (8 bases). What was sequenced was blood, either unsorted or a sorted T cell fraction (not recorded which). This clonotype originated in a male donor with ankylosing spondylitis or in good health (not recorded which). CDR3 residues: CSATEGAGGSTDTQYF. As DNA, the CDR3 is TGCAGTGCTACCGAGGGGGCGGGGGGAAGCACAGATACGCAGTATTTT.